A selection of T cell receptor beta chains follows, all from one sample in a study of blood T cell repertoires in COVID-19. The table came from immunoSEQ multiplex PCR; TCRdb's copy has only in-frame clones and leaves some out. The data hold 85,000 to 95,000 clones, with around 80% observed a single time. Sequenced input: peripheral blood. These receptor sequences come from an older man with acute or convalescent COVID-19. CDR3s include the opening cysteine and the closing phenylalanine or tryptophan. Each record gives: CDR3 DNA, CDR3 protein, clone size, D gene, J gene, V gene. D genes are given only for firm matches. The size entry is marked missing in some rows and otherwise reads once, few, many or a size class.

TGTGCCAGCTCGTCGGACAGGGGTGGCACTGAAGCTTTCTTT | CASSSDRGGTEAFF | . | TRBD1 | TRBJ1-1 | TRBV18
TGCGCCAGCAGCTTGGGAGGGGGCCTATGGAACACTGAAGCTTTCTTT | CASSLGGGLWNTEAFF | . | TRBD1 | TRBJ1-1 | TRBV5-1
TGCGCCAGCAGCTTGGGATCCCTAGCGGCCTCGCATGAGCAGTTCTTC | CASSLGSLAASHEQFF | . | TRBD2 | TRBJ2-1 | TRBV5-1
TGTGCCGCCGGCCTAGACAGGGGGCTCGGCTACACCTTC | CAAGLDRGLGYTF | few | TRBD1 | TRBJ1-2 | TRBV5-4
TGTGCCAGCAGCGAAGGGACAGGCTCTGGAAACACCATATATTTT | CASSEGTGSGNTIYF | few | TRBD1 | TRBJ1-3 | TRBV5-4
TGTGCCAGCAGCTTCGGACTAGCGGGGGGGAATGAGCAGTTCTTC | CASSFGLAGGNEQFF | . | TRBD2 | TRBJ2-1 | TRBV11-3
TGTGCCAGCAGTTACTCGGAGGGATCAAATAATTCACCCCTCCACTTT | CASSYSEGSNNSPLHF | . | . | TRBJ1-6 | TRBV6-5
TGTGCCAGTAGTATAGATCAAGCCAGGACTAACTATGGCTACACCTTC | CASSIDQARTNYGYTF | . | . | TRBJ1-2 | TRBV19
TGTGCCAGTAGTATAGTTAGCAATGAGCAGTTCTTC | CASSIVSNEQFF | . | . | TRBJ2-1 | TRBV19
TGCGCCAGCAGCTCCGGACTCTCTGAGGGGAACACTGAAGCTTTCTTT | CASSSGLSEGNTEAFF | . | . | TRBJ1-1 | TRBV5-1
TGTGCCAGCAGCTTTTCTTCCAGGGGTACTGGAAACACCATATATTTT | CASSFSSRGTGNTIYF | . | . | TRBJ1-3 | TRBV5-4
TGTGCCAGCAGCTTTACACGCTCTGGGGCCAACGTCCTGACTTTC | CASSFTRSGANVLTF | . | . | TRBJ2-6 | TRBV5-4
TGCGCCAGCAGCTACCAAGCGGGAGTAGGTGAGCAGTTCTTC | CASSYQAGVGEQFF | . | TRBD2 | TRBJ2-1 | TRBV5-1
TGTGCCAGCAGTCCCGGCTGGGGACAGAATTCACCCCTCCACTTT | CASSPGWGQNSPLHF | . | TRBD1 | TRBJ1-6 | TRBV27
TGTGCCAGCACTTCTGGGGGGTACAACTATGGCTACACCTTC | CASTSGGYNYGYTF | few | . | TRBJ1-2 | TRBV2
TGTGCCAGCAGCTTAGGGCCTGGGGCTAGCGGGAGAACTAATGAGCAGTTCTTC | CASSLGPGASGRTNEQFF | . | TRBD2 | TRBJ2-1 | TRBV7-2
TGTGCCAGTATTCTTAGGCCAGGAAACATTCAGTACTTC | CASILRPGNIQYF | . | . | TRBJ2-4 | TRBV19
TGCAGTGGGAGGTATGGCACTGAAGCTTTCTTT | CSGRYGTEAFF | . | . | TRBJ1-1 | TRBV20-1
TGTGCCAGCAGTGGCTACCGGGGGAATGAAGCTTTCTTT | CASSGYRGNEAFF | few | . | TRBJ1-1 | TRBV27
TGTGCCAGCAGTGAGACTAGCGGGAGCGGGAATGAGCAGTTCTTC | CASSETSGSGNEQFF | . | TRBD2 | TRBJ2-1 | TRBV2
TGTGCTAGTGGTTTGGTCCACGACCCGCGGACTGGGGCCAACGTCCTGACTTTC | CASGLVHDPRTGANVLTF | . | . | TRBJ2-6 | TRBV12-5
TGTGCCAGTAGTATGGAGAGAAACACTGAAGCTTTCTTT | CASSMERNTEAFF | . | . | TRBJ1-1 | TRBV19
TGTGCCAGCAGCTTGGCCGGACAGCAAGAGACCCAGTACTTC | CASSLAGQQETQYF | . | . | TRBJ2-5 | TRBV5-6
TGCGCCAGCAGCAGGGCAGGGGGCACGAATTCACCCCTCCACTTT | CASSRAGGTNSPLHF | . | TRBD1 | TRBJ1-6 | TRBV5-1
TGTGCCAGCAGTCCTCGGACAGGGACCGGGGAGCTGTTTTTT | CASSPRTGTGELFF | few | TRBD1 | TRBJ2-2 | TRBV27
TGTGCCAGCTACAGTGGACTAGCGGGGGTAGATACGCAGTATTTT | CASYSGLAGVDTQYF | once | TRBD2 | TRBJ2-3 | TRBV6-5
TGCGCCAGCAGCCGAGACAACACAGATACGCAGTATTTT | CASSRDNTDTQYF | few | . | TRBJ2-3 | TRBV5-1
TGCGCCAGCAGCTATGACCCGACAGGCTTGAATGAAAAACTGTTTTTT | CASSYDPTGLNEKLFF | . | . | TRBJ1-4 | TRBV5-1
TGCAGCGTTGAGACGGGGGAACTGGACACCGGGGAGCTGTTTTTT | CSVETGELDTGELFF | . | . | TRBJ2-2 | TRBV29-1
TGTGCCAGTAGTCAACCCCGGGACAGGAACACTGAAGCTTTCTTT | CASSQPRDRNTEAFF | . | TRBD1 | TRBJ1-1 | TRBV19
TGTGCCAGCAAGACCGACAGGGTGGAAGAGCAGTACTTC | CASKTDRVEEQYF | . | TRBD1 | TRBJ2-7 | TRBV28
TGTGCCACCAGTGCGGTAGTCCGGGATACGCAGTATTTT | CATSAVVRDTQYF | . | . | TRBJ2-3 | TRBV24-1
TGCGCCAGCAGCTTGGCAGGGTCTGGAAACACCATATATTTT | CASSLAGSGNTIYF | . | . | TRBJ1-3 | TRBV5-1
TGCAGTGCAGAAGGGGCCGGGGAGCTGTTTTTT | CSAEGAGELFF | . | . | TRBJ2-2 | TRBV20-1
TGTGCCAGCAGCGCAAGGACAGCTGGAAACACCATATATTTT | CASSARTAGNTIYF | . | . | TRBJ1-3 | TRBV9
TGTGCCAGTACCCTCAATCCCGACAGGACGAGGACTGAAGCTTTCTTT | CASTLNPDRTRTEAFF | . | . | TRBJ1-1 | TRBV19
TGCGCCAGCCCAGGAAGAAACTATGGCTACACCTTC | CASPGRNYGYTF | . | . | TRBJ1-2 | TRBV10-2
TGTGCCAGCAGCCAAGGGACAGGGGGAAGGACCGGGGAGCTGTTTTTT | CASSQGTGGRTGELFF | . | TRBD1 | TRBJ2-2 | TRBV5-6
TGTGCCAGCTCCTGGGACTCCCGCTCCTACGAGCAGTACTTC | CASSWDSRSYEQYF | . | . | TRBJ2-7 | TRBV27
TGTGCCAGTAGTATTTCGGACAGGGGAACCGGGGAGCTGTTTTTT | CASSISDRGTGELFF | once | TRBD1 | TRBJ2-2 | TRBV19